This T cell receptor (beta chain) was recovered during a study of PD-1 blockade in classical Hodgkin lymphoma. Produced via immunoSEQ multiplex PCR; TCRdb's table is partial and in-frame only. The table lists around 9,700 clones, roughly 85% of them singletons. Time point of the sample: cycle 4 day 1 (C4D1), after more than five weeks of nivolumab. All patients experienced relapse after autologous stem cell transplantation, and brentuximab vedotin exposure was variable. The germline V gene has CDR1 LNHDA and CDR2 SQIVND (reference sequence). The CDR3 has 14 amino acids. The ends were cut back, 7 bases at V and 0 bases at J, with 12 bases in the middle.

The rearrangement uses TRBV19 and TRBJ1-1; D is ambiguous. The source material was peripheral blood mononuclear cells (PBMCs), sampled before the fourth cycle of nivolumab. The TCR comes from a human donor with classical Hodgkin lymphoma. In nucleotides, the CDR3 is TGTGCCAGTACCGGCGGAATCATGAACACTGAAGCTTTCTTT. Its translation: CASTGGIMNTEAFF.